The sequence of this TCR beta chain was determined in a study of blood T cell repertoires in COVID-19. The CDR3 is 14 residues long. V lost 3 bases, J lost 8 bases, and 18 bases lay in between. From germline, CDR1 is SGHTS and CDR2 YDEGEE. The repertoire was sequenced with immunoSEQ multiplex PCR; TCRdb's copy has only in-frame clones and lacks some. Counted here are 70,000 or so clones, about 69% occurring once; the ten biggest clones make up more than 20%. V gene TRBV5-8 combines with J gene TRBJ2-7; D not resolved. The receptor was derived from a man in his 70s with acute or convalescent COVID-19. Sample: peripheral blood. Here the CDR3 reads CASSSDTLGFQQYF. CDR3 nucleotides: TGTGCCAGCAGCTCTGACACCCTCGGTTTCCAGCAGTACTTC.